The 13 T cell receptor beta chains below were found in one sample sequenced in a study of patients and donors after allogeneic stem cell transplantation. TCRdb re-called the RT-PCR reads with MiXCR, one entry per CDR3 protein. Of about 960,000 distinct CDR3 sequences listed, approximately 19% are singletons. Sequenced material: blood, either unsorted or a sorted T cell fraction (not recorded which). The receptors here all came from a human donor who was either an allogeneic HSCT recipient or a stem cell or donor lymphocyte infusion donor (not recorded which). It is not recorded whose cells these are; they may come from a transplant donor.

The chain couples TRBV5-6 to TRBJ2-2; no reliable D call. V lost 4 bases to trimming and J lost 7 bases, with 8 bases between them. The CDR3 sequence is 12 residues long. Germline loops: CDR1 SGHDT, CDR2 YYEEEE. The CDR3 sequence is CASSGIDGELFF. The CDR3 region has the DNA TGTGCCAGCAGCGGGATCGACGGGGAGCTGTTTTTT.

This clonotype has only a few counts. The CDR3 protein is CASSLIGASGGASAKNIQYF. CDR3 nucleotide sequence: TGTGCCAGCAGCCTTATTGGGGCTAGCGGGGGGGCCTCGGCCAAAAACATTCAGTACTTC. V and J are TRBV4-2 and TRBJ2-4; TRBD2 agrees at 12 bases. With 4 bases clipped from V and 1 base from J, the junction kept 14 bases outside the gene matches. The V gene's germline CDR1 is LGHNA and CDR2 YNFKEQ. The CDR3 totals 20 residues.

The chain uses TRBV5-6 and TRBJ2-3; D not resolved. CDR1 is SGHDT, CDR2 YYEEEE, per germline. This CDR3 contains 14 residues. The V and J ends lost 3 bases and 2 bases respectively, with 10 bases between them. The CDR3 region has the DNA TGTGCCAGCAGCTCAGCGCGATACACAGATACGCAGTATTTT. It encodes CASSSARYTDTQYF.

The chain has TRBV4-1 and TRBJ1-3; the D is unclear. V dropped 1 base and J dropped 4 bases, with 11 bases sitting between them. Germline V gives CDR1 MGHRA, CDR2 YSYEKL. The CDR3 sequence is 15 residues long. The CDR3 DNA follows: TGCGCCAGCAGCCAAGGAGGGAGTGGAGGAAACACCATATATTTT. Its protein product is CASSQGGSGGNTIYF.

DNA of the CDR3: TGTGCCAGCAGCTTAAGGCACGCTACTGAGCAGTTCTTC. As protein: CASSLRHATEQFF. The chain links TRBV7-3 to TRBJ2-1, with no clear D. Per the germline V gene, CDR1 is SGHTA and CDR2 is FQGTGA. Trimming took off 1 base at V and 9 bases at J, with 10 bases between the two ends. The CDR3 is made up of 13 amino acids.

The chain is built from TRBV19 and TRBJ2-4; TRBD2 is a possible D gene (5 bases). This CDR3 spans 15 amino acids. The germline V and J ends were trimmed by 7 bases and 0 bases, with 13 bases remaining between them. Germline CDR1 and CDR2: LNHDA and SQIVND (reference sequence). As DNA, the CDR3 is TGTGCCAGTACCCCAACCCGGGAAGCCAAAAACATTCAGTACTTC. Translating it yields CASTPTREAKNIQYF. The full variable domain, in which reference TRBV19 and TRBJ2-4 provide the parts outside the CDR3, is DGGITQSPKYLFRKEGQNVTLSCEQNLNHDAMYWYRQDPGQGLRLIYYSQIVNDFQKGDIAEGYSVSREKKESFPLTVTSAQKNPTAFYLCASTPTREAKNIQYFGAGTRLSVL.

This clonotype turned up a few times. The chain combines TRBV12-3 or TRBV12-4 with TRBJ2-6, with D possibly being TRBD2 (5 bases). Trimming removed 7 bases at V and 1 base at J, with 14 bases between. This CDR3 contains 16 residues. The CDR3 reads CASTPGERSGANVLTF. CDR3 DNA sequence: TGTGCCAGCACCCCCGGGGAGAGGTCTGGGGCCAACGTCCTGACTTTC.

The chain joins TRBV12-3 or TRBV12-4 to TRBJ1-2; TRBD1 matches 9 bases. Unmatched junction bases numbered 9, after V lost 6 bases and J lost 4 bases. The CDR3 spans 15 residues. For the CDR3, the DNA is TGTGCCAGCAGCCTCAACGGACAGGGGCGCTATGGCTACACCTTC. Its translation: CASSLNGQGRYGYTF.

The chain couples TRBV12-3 or TRBV12-4 to TRBJ2-7, with D unclear. This CDR3 is built from 13 residues. V lost 1 base to trimming and J lost 1 base, with 5 bases between them. CDR3 in amino acids: CASSLGKSYEQYF. The CDR3 DNA is TGTGCCAGCAGTTTAGGGAAGTCCTACGAGCAGTACTTC.

The chain uses TRBV6-1 and TRBJ1-2, with D unclear. This CDR3 is 15 amino acids long. From germline, CDR1 is MNHNS and CDR2 SASEGT. Trimming took 5 bases from V and 3 from J, leaving 16 bases between them. CDR3 coding DNA: TGTGCCAGCAGTCCCACCGAGAGAGACCACTATGGCTACACCTTC. This sequence encodes CASSPTERDHYGYTF.

DNA of the CDR3: TGTGCCAGCAGCGCTTCAGGAGTATTCTATGGCTACACCTTC. Translation: CASSASGVFYGYTF. The chain links TRBV7-3 to TRBJ1-2; the D is unclear. V dropped 5 bases and J dropped 4 bases, with 14 bases sitting between them. Germline CDR1 is SGHTA and CDR2 is FQGTGA. The CDR3 is made up of 14 amino acids. The complete variable domain, with remaining parts taken from reference TRBV7-3 and TRBJ1-2, reads GAGVSQTPSNKVTEKGKYVELRCDPISGHTALYWYRQSLGQGPEFLIYFQGTGAADDSGLPNDRFFAVRPEGSVSTLKIQRTERGDSAVYLCASSASGVFYGYTFGSGTRLTVV.

This clonotype has a handful of counts. The gene calls are TRBV5-1 and TRBJ2-3, with no clear D. Germline-derived CDR1 and CDR2 are SGHRS and YFSETQ. V was cut by 5 bases and J by 6 bases, with 13 bases left in between. The CDR3 is 13 residues long. The CDR3 loop reads CASRAQGRDTQYF. DNA of the CDR3: TGCGCCAGCAGGGCCCAAGGCAGGGATACGCAGTATTTT.

The CDR3 region has the DNA TGTGCCAGCAAACCGGGACTAGCGAGTGGTGGGGAGCTGTTTTTT. It specifies CASKPGLASGGELFF. This chain links TRBV9 with TRBJ2-2; 10 nucleotides line up with TRBD2. Trimming took 6 bases from V and 8 from J; bases not matched to a gene: 10. This CDR3 has 15 residues. Germline loops: CDR1 SGDLS, CDR2 YYNGEE.